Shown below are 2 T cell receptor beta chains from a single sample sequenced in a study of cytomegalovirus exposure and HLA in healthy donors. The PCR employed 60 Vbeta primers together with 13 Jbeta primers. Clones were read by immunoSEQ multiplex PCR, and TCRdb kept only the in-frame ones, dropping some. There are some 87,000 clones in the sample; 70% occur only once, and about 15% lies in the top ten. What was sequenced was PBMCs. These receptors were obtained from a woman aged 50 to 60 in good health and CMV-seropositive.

The CDR3 region has the DNA TGTGCCAGCAGTTTAAAGGGACTAGCGGGAGATACGCAGTATTTT. It yields the protein CASSLKGLAGDTQYF. J is TRBJ2-3 and V is TRBV28; TRBD2 matches at 12 bases. V lost 2 bases, J lost 5 bases, and 2 bases stayed unmatched. The CDR3 runs 15 residues. Germline CDR1 is MDHEN and CDR2 is SYDVKM.

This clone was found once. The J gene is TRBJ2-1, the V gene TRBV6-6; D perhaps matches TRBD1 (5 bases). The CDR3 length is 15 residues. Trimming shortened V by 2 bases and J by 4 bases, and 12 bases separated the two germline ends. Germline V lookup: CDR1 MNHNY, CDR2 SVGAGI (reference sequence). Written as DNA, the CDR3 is TGTGCCAGCAGTTACCCCCAGGGCGGATACAATGAGCAGTTCTTC. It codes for CASSYPQGGYNEQFF.